One and the same sample provided the 21 T cell receptor beta chains below, sequenced in a study of naive and memory T cell subsets. The library had UMIs added by 3' ligation of an oligonucleotide to TCR cDNA. The SP2 primer and nested alpha and beta constant region primers amplified ligated cDNA in four rounds. From the 5' RACE reads, TCRdb called clonotypes with MiXCR, one entry per CDR3 protein. The sample consists of around 56,000 distinct CDR3 sequences, over 6% of them appearing once. Receptor source: a female donor in good health.

In its sample, this clonotype was seen a few times. This chain uses TRBV29-1 with TRBJ1-5; D perhaps matches TRBD1 (5 bases). CDR3 size: 12 residues. Trimming shortened V by 4 bases and J by 11 bases, and 15 bases separated the two germline ends. Germline lookup yields CDR1 SQVTM and CDR2 ANQGSEA. The DNA for the CDR3 is TGCAGCGTTGTAAGTGGGGCAGGAGCCCAGCATTTT. This encodes CSVVSGAGAQHF.

This clonotype was counted between two and nine times. The genes are TRBV6-2 or TRBV6-3 and TRBJ2-1; D is possibly TRBD2 (6 bases). CDR1 and CDR2 (germline): MNHEY, SVGEGT. The CDR3 spans 13 residues. V was cut by 5 bases and J by 10 bases, with 15 bases left in between. CDR3 region: CASSSYLRGEQFF. In DNA form, the CDR3 reads TGTGCCAGCAGTAGCTATCTCCGGGGGGAGCAGTTCTTC.

About this clonotype: It may be a read error: a sequence one base away is much more abundant. The chain carries TRBV28 and TRBJ2-7; D is undetermined. This CDR3 spans 12 amino acids. Per germline, CDR1 MDHEN and CDR2 SYDVKM. CDR3 residues: CASSFLSYKQYF. Written as DNA, the CDR3 is TGTGCCAGCAGTTTCCTCAGCTACAAGCAGTACTTC.

This clonotype was seen ten or more times. This sequence joins TRBV6-5 and TRBJ1-1, with D possibly being TRBD1 (6 bases). V shed 2 bases and J shed 5 bases, with 15 bases lying between them. CDR1 MNHEY and CDR2 SVGAGI come from the germline V gene. CDR3 size: 15 residues. The CDR3: CASSYRHRERTEAFF. CDR3 bases: TGTGCCAGCAGTTACCGGCACAGGGAGAGAACTGAAGCTTTCTTT.

This clonotype was seen repeatedly, ten times or more. The chain is built from TRBV18 and TRBJ1-3; D remains ambiguous. Germline V gene data show CDR1 as KGHSH and CDR2 as LQKENI. The CDR3 is 15 residues long. Trimming shortened V by 0 bases and J by 0 bases, and 6 bases separated the two germline ends. Here the CDR3 DNA reads TGTGCCAGCTCACCACCGTTGGTCTCTGGAAACACCATATATTTT. Translated: CASSPPLVSGNTIYF.

This clonotype was observed at least ten times. The genes are TRBV6-1 and TRBJ1-1; D is unclear. The CDR3 sequence is 13 residues long. The V end lost 6 bases, the J end lost 8 bases, and 16 bases lay between the germline ends. The germline V gene has CDR1 MNHNS and CDR2 SASEGT. The CDR3, as DNA: TGTGCCAGCAGAGGAACGGACGGACTAGAAGCTTTCTTT. Translation: CASRGTDGLEAFF.

There are many counts of this clonotype. The chain joins TRBV12-3 or TRBV12-4 to TRBJ2-1; D remains unclear. V was pared by 2 bases and J by 5 bases, with 10 bases between. This CDR3 spans 14 amino acids. CDR3 amino acids: CASSLSPGDNEQFF. CDR3 nucleotides: TGTGCCAGCAGTTTAAGTCCAGGAGACAATGAGCAGTTCTTC.

The J gene is TRBJ2-5, the V gene TRBV12-3 or TRBV12-4; D may be TRBD1 (6 bases). Trimming took off 4 bases at V and 4 bases at J, with 13 bases between the two ends. The CDR3 has 14 amino acids. The CDR3 sequence is CASSSGAGGETQYF. CDR3 nucleotides: TGTGCCAGCAGTTCAGGGGCCGGCGGAGAGACCCAGTACTTC.

This clonotype was detected ten times or more. The chain carries TRBV9 and TRBJ2-3; D is perhaps TRBD1 or TRBD2 (6 bases each). With 4 bases removed from V and 2 bases from J, the gap between germline ends came to 17 bases. The length of the CDR3 is 16 residues. Germline loops: CDR1 SGDLS, CDR2 YYNGEE. The DNA for the CDR3 is TGTGCCAGCAGCCCCATCCGGGGGCTCCCCACAGATACGCAGTATTTT. This gives the protein CASSPIRGLPTDTQYF.

The J gene is TRBJ2-3, the V gene TRBV5-1; 7 bases fit TRBD2. This CDR3 comprises 15 residues. J gave up 6 bases and V 4 bases, and 11 bases lay outside the gene matches. From germline, CDR1 is SGHRS and CDR2 YFSETQ. Here the CDR3 DNA reads TGCGCCAGCAGCGCGAGCGGGGATCGCAGGGATACGCAGTATTTT. Protein: CASSASGDRRDTQYF.

V gene TRBV7-6 combines with J gene TRBJ2-5; the match to TRBD2 covers 10 bases. J lost 2 bases, V lost 5 bases, and 20 bases had no gene match. The germline V gene encodes CDR1 SGHVS and CDR2 FNYEAQ. The CDR3 covers 20 residues. The DNA for the CDR3 is TGTGCCAGCAGCCCACGGAGCGGGGGGGAGACAGGGCGAGCTCAAGAGACCCAGTACTTC. Its protein product is CASSPRSGGETGRAQETQYF.

This clonotype was seen ten or more times. The chain has TRBV4-3 and TRBJ2-7; D might be TRBD2 (5 bases). Germline assignment: CDR1 LGHNA and CDR2 YSLEER. Trimming removed 4 bases from V and 0 bases from J, with 10 bases in between. CDR3 length equals 14 residues. In nucleotides, the CDR3 is TGCGCCAGCAGCCTGTGGAGGAGCTCCTACGAGCAGTACTTC. Translated, it gives CASSLWRSSYEQYF.

This clonotype occurred a few times. The chain has TRBV5-8 and TRBJ1-5; possible D gene TRBD1, 6 bases. From germline, CDR1 is SGHTS and CDR2 YDEGEE. The CDR3 sequence is 15 residues long. V was shortened by 1 base and J by 6 bases, with 14 bases between the two germline ends. DNA for the CDR3: TGTGCCAGCAGCTTGCGGGTCTCCAGGGGTCAGCCCCAGCATTTT. Its protein is CASSLRVSRGQPQHF.

This clonotype has only a few counts. This chain connects TRBV4-2 to TRBJ1-1, with 7 bases aligning to TRBD1. V shed 0 bases and J 2 bases; nucleotides not matched to a gene: 3. Germline V gives CDR1 LGHNA, CDR2 YNFKEQ. This CDR3 spans 15 amino acids. CDR3 sequence (DNA): TGTGCCAGCAGCCAAGAAGGGACAGAAAACACTGAAGCTTTCTTT. It encodes CASSQEGTENTEAFF.

This clonotype has at least ten counts. V is TRBV12-5 and J is TRBJ1-1; no reliable D call. The V gene lost 1 base and the J gene lost 1 base, with 19 bases spanning the gap. This CDR3 is built from 18 residues. Germline assignment: CDR1 LGHNT and CDR2 FRNRAP. The CDR3, as DNA: TGTGCTAGTGGTTTGGCCATCCTTTTGGATCGGGGGAACACTGAAGCTTTCTTT. The encoded protein is CASGLAILLDRGNTEAFF.

J is TRBJ1-2 and V is TRBV29-1; 8 bases agree with TRBD1. CDR1 is SQVTM, CDR2 ANQGSEA, per germline. After removal of 4 bases from V and 1 base from J, the junction contained 2 bases not matched to a gene. The CDR3 covers 13 residues. CDR3 in DNA: TGCAGCGTTGGGACAGGGCGTAACTATGGCTACACCTTC. Translation: CSVGTGRNYGYTF. Variable domain in full (rest from reference TRBV29-1 and TRBJ1-2): SAVISQKPSRDICQRGTSLTIQCQVDSQVTMMFWYRQQPGQSLTLIATANQGSEATYESGFVIDKFPISRPNLTFSTLTVSNMSPEDSSIYLCSVGTGRNYGYTFGSGTRLTVV.

This clonotype has at least ten counts. V usage is TRBV28 and J usage is TRBJ2-7, with 7 bases identical to TRBD1. Germline assignment: CDR1 MDHEN and CDR2 SYDVKM. Trimming at V came to 4 bases and at J to 3 bases, leaving 6 bases not matched to a gene. This CDR3 has 14 amino acids. Here the CDR3 reads CASSYPGTDYEQYF. The CDR3 DNA is TGTGCCAGCAGTTACCCCGGGACAGACTACGAGCAGTACTTC.

This clonotype appeared many times. The chain has TRBV6-5 and TRBJ1-2; 9 nucleotides agree with TRBD1. Germline CDR1 MNHEY, CDR2 SVGAGI. After removal of 0 bases from V and 7 bases from J, the junction contained 6 bases not matched to a gene. The CDR3 contains 15 residues. The DNA for the CDR3 is TGTGCCAGCAGTTACTCTGGACAGGGGACGGTTGGCTACACCTTC. Translation gives CASSYSGQGTVGYTF.

This clonotype has a count of ten or more. The chain has TRBV4-2 and TRBJ1-1; 8 bases line up with TRBD1. The CDR3 has 13 amino acids. Germline lookup yields CDR1 LGHNA and CDR2 YNFKEQ. The ends lost 0 bases at V and 10 bases at J; junction bases unmatched: 4. The CDR3 loop reads CASSQEQGARAFF. The CDR3 coding sequence is TGTGCCAGCAGCCAAGAGCAGGGGGCGCGAGCTTTCTTT.

This sequence joins TRBV7-9 and TRBJ2-7, with 8 bases fitting TRBD1. Losses at the gene ends were 4 bases for V and 0 bases for J; bases not matched to a gene: 5. Per germline, CDR1 SEHNR and CDR2 FQNEAQ (reference sequence). CDR3 length: 15 residues. The CDR3 nucleotides read TGTGCCAGCAGCTCGACAGGGGCAAGCTCCTACGAGCAGTACTTC. This sequence encodes CASSSTGASSYEQYF.

This clonotype was counted only a few times. The chain combines TRBV5-4 with TRBJ2-5; no clear D. The CDR3 runs to 12 residues. The germline V gene has CDR1 SGHNT and CDR2 YYREEE (reference sequence). Trimming took off 4 bases at V and 4 bases at J, with 8 bases between the two ends. The CDR3 loop is CASSARRETQYF. The CDR3 DNA follows: TGTGCCAGCAGCGCTAGACGAGAGACCCAGTACTTC.